This T cell receptor (beta chain) comes out of a study of T cells in Graves' hyperthyroidism and ophthalmopathy. V gave up 3 bases and J gave up 5 bases; unmatched junction bases: 6. CDR3 length: 14 residues. Germline V lookup: CDR1 SGHRS, CDR2 YFSETQ. Authors of the study amplified TCR beta CDR3 regions from RNA transcripts. First-round RT-PCR with HTBI primers amplified the TCR CDR3 region. TCRdb ran MiXCR on the multiplex PCR reads and lists one entry per CDR3 protein. The top ten hold approximately 8.4% of the sample, which has fewer than 800,000 distinct CDR3 sequences, roughly 15% seen once. Sequencing used blood. The chain joins TRBV5-1 to TRBJ2-3; 7 bases are shared with TRBD2. The TCR sequence derives from a man between 18 and 35 years old with Graves' hyperthyroidism. CDR3 loop: CASSSQGGEDTQYF. CDR3 bases: TGCGCCAGCAGCTCCCAGGGAGGGGAAGATACGCAGTATTTT.